This T cell receptor (beta chain) comes out of a study of blood T cell repertoires in COVID-19. On the study more broadly: Nucleic acid was either cDNA or gDNA, and it came from T cells, B-cell-depleted T cells, or PBMCs.

Germline V gene data show CDR1 as LNHDA and CDR2 as SQIVND (reference sequence). Trimming removed 5 bases from V and 4 bases from J, with 20 bases in between. This CDR3 has 16 amino acids. Measured with immunoSEQ multiplex PCR; TCRdb has only the in-frame clones, and not every one. The sample lists 260,000 or so clones, nearly 85% occurring once. The chain links TRBV19 to TRBJ1-1, with a possible D match to TRBD1 (6 bases). Sequences were obtained from peripheral blood. The origin of this receptor is a human donor in a cohort sampled during active COVID-19. CDR3 amino acids: CASSGTLGRGGTEAFF. The CDR3 region has the DNA TGTGCCAGTAGTGGAACCTTGGGGCGAGGGGGCACTGAAGCTTTCTTT.